The 21 T cell receptor beta chains below were found in one sample sequenced in a study of cytomegalovirus exposure and HLA in healthy donors. PCR used 60 Vbeta primers and 13 Jbeta primers. Assay used: immunoSEQ multiplex PCR; TCRdb lists only in-frame clones, some missing. The sample includes roughly 99,000 clones, approximately 79% seen only once; the top ten take more than 2%. Sequencing input: PBMCs. Receptor source: a young man in good health and CMV-seronegative.

This clone has a single count. V usage is TRBV4-1 and J usage is TRBJ2-7, with 7 bases that match TRBD2. Germline V gene data show CDR1 as MGHRA and CDR2 as YSYEKL. With 4 bases clipped from V and 5 bases from J, the junction kept 14 bases outside the gene matches. The CDR3 is made up of 16 amino acids. CDR3 coding DNA: TGCGCCAGCAGCCGTAACTGGGGGAGGGAGCGGGACGAGCAGTACTTC. It yields the protein CASSRNWGRERDEQYF.

The J gene is TRBJ2-7, the V gene TRBV7-8; 7 bases match TRBD1. V lost 1 base and J lost 3; bases outside the gene matches: 3. This CDR3 spans 14 amino acids. Germline loops: CDR1 SGHVS, CDR2 FQNEAQ. CDR3 region: CASSLGAGGYEQYF. The CDR3 DNA sequence: TGTGCCAGCAGCTTAGGGGCAGGGGGCTACGAGCAGTACTTC.

The chain recombines TRBV15 with TRBJ1-6; D is possibly TRBD1 (5 bases). The CDR3 totals 13 residues. The V and J ends lost 8 bases and 4 bases respectively, with 9 bases between them. Germline lookup yields CDR1 LNHNV and CDR2 YYDKDF (reference sequence). CDR3 bases: TGTGCCACCTACGGACATTATAATTCACCCCTCCACTTT. It codes for CATYGHYNSPLHF.

The rearrangement links TRBV4-3 to TRBJ2-3; 10 positions match TRBD1. Per the germline V gene, CDR1 is LGHNA and CDR2 is YSLEER. Trimming cost V 1 base and J 4 bases; bases outside gene matches: 17. This CDR3 is built from 20 residues. CDR3 amino acids: CASSQGRRLRDRGPADTQYF. The CDR3 DNA is TGCGCCAGCAGCCAAGGTAGACGCCTTAGGGACAGGGGCCCCGCAGATACGCAGTATTTT.

J is TRBJ2-3 and V is TRBV5-4; D gene uncertain. The length of the CDR3 is 14 residues. The germline V gene has CDR1 SGHNT and CDR2 YYREEE (reference sequence). V shed 4 bases and J shed 0 bases, with 9 bases lying between them. The CDR3 sequence is CASSRVESTDTQYF. The CDR3 bases are TGTGCCAGCAGCCGGGTGGAGAGCACAGATACGCAGTATTTT.

This sequence joins TRBV29-1 and TRBJ2-7, with 8 bases that match TRBD1. V gave up 4 bases and J gave up 2 bases; unmatched junction bases: 4. This CDR3 comprises 13 residues. The germline CDR1 and CDR2 sequences are SQVTM and ANQGSEA. The CDR3 is CSVGTGMTYEQYF. CDR3 nucleotides: TGCAGCGTTGGGACAGGGATGACCTACGAGCAGTACTTC.

As concerns this clone: The same CDR3 also results from other DNA sequences found in this sample. The V gene is TRBV6-1, the J gene TRBJ2-3; TRBD1 might be the D (6 bases). CDR1 and CDR2 from the germline V gene are MNHNS and SASEGT. Trimming left V 1 base short and J 6 bases short, with 8 bases between. The CDR3 sequence is 13 residues long. Written as DNA, the CDR3 is TGTGCCAGCAGTGAAGAGAGGGGGGATACGCAGTATTTT. This encodes CASSEERGDTQYF.

The chain links TRBV6-6 to TRBJ2-7; the match to TRBD1 covers 8 bases. CDR3 length: 15 amino acids. V lost 6 bases, J lost 3 bases, and 10 bases stayed unmatched. The germline CDR1 and CDR2 sequences are MNHNY and SVGAGI (reference sequence). The CDR3 DNA is TGTGCCAGCAGAGCCACAGGGGGGAAAGGCTACGAGCAGTACTTC. Translated, it gives CASRATGGKGYEQYF.

The chain recombines TRBV4-1 with TRBJ2-7, with D possibly matching TRBD1 (5 bases). Trimming removed 4 bases from V and 1 base from J, with 8 bases in between. CDR1 is MGHRA, CDR2 YSYEKL, per germline. CDR3 length equals 13 residues. The CDR3 sequence is CASSRRQSYEQYF. For the CDR3, the DNA is TGCGCCAGCAGCCGCCGACAGTCCTACGAGCAGTACTTC.

V usage is TRBV27 and J usage is TRBJ2-7; TRBD2 is a possible D gene (6 bases). The V end lost 2 bases, the J end lost 0 bases, and 11 bases lay between the germline ends. The length of the CDR3 is 15 residues. Germline values: CDR1 MNHEY, CDR2 SMNVEV (reference sequence). The CDR3 loop reads CASSLRRGPSYEQYF. DNA of the CDR3: TGTGCCAGCAGTTTACGGCGGGGTCCCTCCTACGAGCAGTACTTC.

V is TRBV10-3 and J is TRBJ1-2; TRBD1 might be the D (6 bases). This CDR3 has 16 amino acids. The V gene's germline CDR1 is ENHRY and CDR2 SYGVKD. Trimming stripped 2 bases from V and 3 bases from J, with 16 bases between. Here the CDR3 DNA reads TGTGCCATCAGTGAGATGTGGGGGCAGTTAGACTATGGCTACACCTTC. Amino acids: CAISEMWGQLDYGYTF.

The table lists this clone with a few counts. This chain links TRBV4-1 with TRBJ2-7, with TRBD1 as a possible D gene (5 bases). The V and J ends lost 1 base and 0 bases respectively, with 7 bases between them. Germline V CDR1 and CDR2: MGHRA, YSYEKL. The CDR3 length is 14 residues. The CDR3 sequence: CASSQVGASYEQYF. The CDR3 DNA is TGCGCCAGCAGCCAAGTTGGGGCCTCCTACGAGCAGTACTTC.

The gene calls are TRBV10-1 and TRBJ2-2; D is unclear. CDR1 and CDR2 (germline): WNHNN, SYGVQD (reference sequence). Trimming pared 2 bases from V and 3 bases from J, leaving 4 bases between. The CDR3 loop spans 13 amino acids. CDR3 nucleotide sequence: TGCGCCAGCAGTGAGCGGGACACCGGGGAGCTGTTTTTT. Its translation is CASSERDTGELFF.

The gene calls are TRBV19 and TRBJ1-6; TRBD1 is a possible D gene (6 bases). The V end lost 9 bases, the J end lost 7 bases, and 13 bases lay between the germline ends. CDR3 length: 13 residues. Germline-derived CDR1 and CDR2 are LNHDA and SQIVND (reference sequence). The CDR3 DNA reads TGTGCCAGCTGCCGCCAGGGGAATTCACCCCTCCACTTT. This translates into CASCRQGNSPLHF.

This clone turned up a few times. V is TRBV11-2 and J is TRBJ1-1; 7 bases agree with TRBD1. V shed 5 bases, J shed 4 bases, and the junction held 10 bases outside the gene matches. The CDR3 consists of 15 residues. CDR1 SGHAT and CDR2 FQNNGV come from the germline V gene. The CDR3 region has the DNA TGTGCCAGCAGCGAGATCAGAGGGGGCGGCACTGAAGCTTTCTTT. Translation: CASSEIRGGGTEAFF.

This clone was seen once. The chain joins TRBV5-1 to TRBJ2-5; 8 bases match TRBD1. The CDR3 loop spans 15 amino acids. The junction had 10 bases not matched to a gene; V was cut back by 4 bases and J by 5 bases. CDR1 SGHRS and CDR2 YFSETQ come from the germline V gene. The CDR3 loop reads CASSLTTGGRETQYF. The CDR3, as DNA: TGCGCCAGCAGCCTTACCACAGGGGGTAGGGAGACCCAGTACTTC.

This chain joins TRBV28 and TRBJ1-2, with TRBD1 as a possible D gene (6 bases). Germline V gene data show CDR1 as MDHEN and CDR2 as SYDVKM. V was trimmed by 6 bases and J by 4 bases, leaving 18 bases between them. The CDR3 spans 15 residues. CDR3 sequence: CASSPTGGNLYGYTF. CDR3 in DNA: TGTGCCAGCAGCCCAACGGGGGGCAACCTCTATGGCTACACCTTC.

This clone showed up just a few times. The genes are TRBV7-9 and TRBJ1-5, with 9 bases lining up with TRBD1. The ends lost 4 bases at V and 11 bases at J; junction bases unmatched: 9. The CDR3 sequence is 14 residues long. The germline V gene has CDR1 SEHNR and CDR2 FQNEAQ (reference sequence). The CDR3 loop reads CASSYSGQGITQHF. The CDR3 nucleotides read TGTGCCAGCAGCTACTCGGGACAGGGTATCACCCAGCATTTT.

The CDR3 DNA reads TGTGCCAGCAGCCTGACAGGCGCGAACACCGGGGAGCTGTTTTTT. Amino acids: CASSLTGANTGELFF. The chain carries TRBV6-5 and TRBJ2-2; possible D gene TRBD1, 6 bases. V lost 6 bases and J 0 bases, leaving 11 bases between the germline ends. The CDR3 runs to 15 residues. The germline gives CDR1 MNHEY, CDR2 SVGAGI.

The chain uses TRBV11-2 and TRBJ1-1; 7 nucleotides line up with TRBD1. The junction had 5 bases not matched to a gene; V was cut back by 0 bases and J by 4 bases. The length of the CDR3 is 15 residues. Germline V gene sequence: CDR1 SGHAT, CDR2 FQNNGV. In nucleotides, the CDR3 is TGTGCCAGCAGCTTAGAAGGGGGCAGCGGCACTGAAGCTTTCTTT. It translates to CASSLEGGSGTEAFF.

The CDR3 here is CASSGGTGVLYEQYF. For the CDR3, the DNA is TGTGCCAGCAGCGGCGGGACAGGGGTATTGTACGAGCAGTACTTC. The chain recombines TRBV5-8 with TRBJ2-7; the match to TRBD1 covers 10 bases. Germline V CDR1 and CDR2: SGHTS, YDEGEE. Trimming cost V 4 bases and J 4 bases; bases outside gene matches: 8. The CDR3 extends over 15 amino acids.